This T cell receptor beta chain was identified during a study of OX40 agonist ivuxolimab in advanced cancers. Overall study: Patients receiving dose escalation had hepatocellular carcinoma, melanoma, renal cell or head and neck cancer.

Using immunoSEQ multiplex PCR, the repertoire was profiled, and TCRdb retains in-frame clones only, with some absent. Seen here are 20,000 or so clones, about 85% observed once, and the top ten hold 37%. V was clipped by 4 bases and J by 11 bases; unmatched bases: 9. Germline V lookup: CDR1 PRHDT, CDR2 FYEKMQ (reference sequence). This CDR3 is built from 15 residues. This clone was counted a single time. Cycle 7 day 1, cycle 4 day 1, and baseline were the timepoints at which blood was sampled. This sample comprised CD4+ or CD8+ T cells sorted from blood, obtained in a trial of the OX40 agonist ivuxolimab. The sequence derives from an adult with an advanced solid tumor such as melanoma, head and neck, liver or kidney cancer. The J gene is TRBJ1-6, the V gene TRBV13, with TRBD1 identical over 9 bases. CDR3 coding DNA: TGTGCCAGCAGCTCCACCCGGGACAGGGAGCCACCCCTCCACTTT. The encoded protein is CASSSTRDREPPLHF.